This TCR beta chain is drawn from a study of CD8+ T cells in alopecia areata. General study points: Scalp sequencing captures resident alphabeta T cells of normal skin too. Lesional scalp, especially alopecia totalis/universalis, showed higher clonality than normal scalp. Clarity of TCR sharing across patients fell short of that in mice, possibly HLA-related.

A remark on this clone: The antigen is unknown.

CDR1 MNHEY and CDR2 SMNVEV come from the germline V gene (reference sequence). The CDR3 covers 12 residues. The ends were cut back, 2 bases at V and 10 bases at J, with 11 bases in the middle. From PBMCs, CD4+ and CD8+ T cells were sorted. The sequencing template was cDNA reverse transcribed from extracted RNA. Libraries were prepared by immunoSEQ multiplex PCR; TCRdb keeps only in-frame clonotypes and omits some of them. The sample carries about 200,000 clones, approximately 60% recorded once. The chain has TRBV27 and TRBJ1-1, with TRBD1 as a possible D gene (5 bases). Source material: CD8+ T cells sorted from blood. The TCR comes from a human donor in good health. CDR3 sequence reads: CASSLMPGRAFF. CDR3 bases: TGTGCCAGCAGTTTAATGCCAGGGCGAGCTTTCTTT.